The 13 T cell receptor beta chains given below trace back to one sample, sequenced in a study of blood T cell repertoires in COVID-19. Only in-frame clones appear in the TCRdb table, and some are missing; sequencing was by immunoSEQ multiplex PCR. Of 140,000 to 150,000 clones listed, 80% to 90% are singletons. The sequencing sample was made of peripheral blood. Every receptor here comes from a man aged 55 to 70 with active or convalescent COVID-19.

As DNA, the CDR3 is TGTGCCACCAGTGATCCGAGGGGGTCGGGCACTGAAGCTTTCTTT. Encoded protein: CATSDPRGSGTEAFF. V usage is TRBV24-1 and J usage is TRBJ1-1, with a tentative D call TRBD1 (6 bases). The CDR3 spans 15 residues. The V and J ends lost 3 bases and 4 bases respectively, with 14 bases between them. The V gene's germline CDR1 is KGHDR and CDR2 SFDVKD.

J is TRBJ2-5 and V is TRBV21-1; the table's D call TRBD1 went unverified against the DNA. TRBV21-1 is a pseudogene locus. This CDR3 region has 18 residues. Written as DNA, the CDR3 is TGTGCCAGCAGCAAAATAATGGGGTCGACAGTGAACCAAGAGACCCAGTACTTC. Translating it yields CASSKIMGSTVNQETQYF.

The chain couples TRBV3-1 (or the pseudogene TRBV3-2) to TRBJ2-5; TRBD1 agrees at 11 bases. J lost 2 bases, V lost 4 bases, and 9 bases had no gene match. The CDR3 runs 17 residues. CDR1 is LGHDT and CDR2 is YNNKEL in the germline V gene (reference sequence). This CDR3 is CASSPHQGQGGQETQYF. The CDR3 DNA reads as TGTGCCAGCAGCCCCCACCAGGGACAGGGGGGGCAAGAGACCCAGTACTTC.

This rearrangement joins TRBV28 to TRBJ1-2; TRBD1 matches at 8 bases. Trimming removed 6 bases from V and 7 bases from J; junction bases left unmatched: 7. The CDR3 totals 13 residues. Per germline, CDR1 MDHEN and CDR2 SYDVKM. CDR3 protein: CASRATGVSGYTF. As DNA, the CDR3 is TGTGCCAGCAGAGCGACAGGGGTGAGTGGCTACACCTTC.

Concerning this clone itself: This specimen includes other DNA sequences encoding the same CDR3. The chain uses TRBV5-8 and TRBJ1-4; TRBD1 agrees at 8 bases. J lost 7 bases, V lost 4 bases, and 9 bases had no gene match. The germline V gene encodes CDR1 SGHTS and CDR2 YDEGEE. The CDR3 is 15 residues long. The CDR3 sequence is CASSQTDREGEKLFF. The CDR3 nucleotides read TGTGCCAGCAGCCAGACGGACAGGGAAGGTGAAAAACTGTTTTTT.

The chain uses TRBV2 and TRBJ2-5; the D gene is possibly TRBD2 (6 bases). This CDR3 spans 14 amino acids. Per germline, CDR1 SNHLY and CDR2 FYNNEI. Trimming stripped 4 bases from V and 1 base from J, with 10 bases between. The DNA of the CDR3 is TGTGCCAGCAGTGGCGGAGGGGCCCAAGAGACCCAGTACTTC. Encoded protein: CASSGGGAQETQYF.

The V gene is TRBV11-3, the J gene TRBJ2-2; no clear D. The ends were cut back, 5 bases at V and 2 bases at J, with 3 bases in the middle. The CDR3 contains 12 residues. The germline CDR1 and CDR2 sequences are SGHNT and YENEEA. The CDR3 is CASSVNTGELFF. CDR3 sequence (DNA): TGTGCCAGCAGCGTAAACACCGGGGAGCTGTTTTTT.

This clone was recorded a few times. The rearrangement uses TRBV2 and TRBJ2-3; 14 bases line up with TRBD2. V lost 7 bases, J lost 1 base, and 10 bases stayed unmatched. CDR1 is SNHLY and CDR2 is FYNNEI in the germline V gene. This CDR3 has 18 amino acids. The CDR3 protein is CASTLGLAGGIGTDTQYF. The CDR3 DNA is TGTGCCAGCACTCTTGGACTAGCGGGGGGTATCGGCACAGATACGCAGTATTTT.

The J gene is TRBJ1-3, the V gene TRBV11-2; unclear D gene. CDR1 SGHAT and CDR2 FQNNGV come from the germline V gene. V lost 6 bases, J lost 3 bases, and 9 bases lay in between. The CDR3 sequence is 13 residues long. The CDR3 sequence is CASRRLGGNTIYF. In DNA, the CDR3 is TGTGCCAGCAGGAGGCTCGGTGGAAACACCATATATTTT.

J is TRBJ2-6 and V is TRBV2; possibly TRBD1 for D (5 bases). Germline V gene data show CDR1 as SNHLY and CDR2 as FYNNEI. V lost 8 bases, J lost 1 base, and 15 bases lay in between. CDR3 size: 16 residues. Here the CDR3 reads CASSYSQGSGANVLTF. CDR3 nucleotides: TGTGCCAGCTCCTACTCCCAGGGTTCTGGGGCCAACGTCCTGACTTTC.

The V call is TRBV27, the J call TRBJ2-3; D gene ambiguous. The CDR3 loop spans 12 amino acids. Germline assignment: CDR1 MNHEY and CDR2 SMNVEV (reference sequence). The V end lost 4 bases, the J end lost 3 bases, and 5 bases lay between the germline ends. CDR3 sequence: CASSSVTDTQYF. The CDR3 nucleotides are TGTGCCAGCAGTTCGGTGACAGATACGCAGTATTTT.

The rearrangement links TRBV2 to TRBJ2-1, with D possibly TRBD1 on 6 matching bases. V lost 4 bases and J lost 7, with 14 bases in between. Per germline, CDR1 SNHLY and CDR2 FYNNEI. This CDR3 is built from 14 residues. The CDR3 sequence: CASSGNRVGNEQFF. CDR3 DNA sequence: TGTGCCAGCAGTGGGAACAGGGTAGGAAATGAGCAGTTCTTC.

The chain uses TRBV6-2 or TRBV6-3 and TRBJ2-2; a weak D match, TRBD2 (5 bases). The germline gives CDR1 MNHEY, CDR2 SVGEGT. The CDR3 loop spans 15 amino acids. The ends were cut back, 6 bases at V and 0 bases at J, with 11 bases in the middle. The CDR3 DNA reads TGTGCCAGCAGCGTCACTAGAGCGAACACCGGGGAGCTGTTTTTT. It yields the protein CASSVTRANTGELFF.